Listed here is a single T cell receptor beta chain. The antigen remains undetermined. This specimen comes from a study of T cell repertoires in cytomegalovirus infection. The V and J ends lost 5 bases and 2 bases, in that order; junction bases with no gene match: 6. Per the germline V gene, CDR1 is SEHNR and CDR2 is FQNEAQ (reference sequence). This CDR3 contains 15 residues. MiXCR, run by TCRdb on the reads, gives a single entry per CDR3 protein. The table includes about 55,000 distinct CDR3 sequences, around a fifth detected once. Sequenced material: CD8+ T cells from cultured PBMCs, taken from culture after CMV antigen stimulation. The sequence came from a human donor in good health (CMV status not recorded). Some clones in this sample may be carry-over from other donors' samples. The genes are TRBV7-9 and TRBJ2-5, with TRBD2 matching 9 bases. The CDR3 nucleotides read TGTGCCAGCAGCCCAGAGACTAGCGGTCAAGAGACCCAGTACTTC. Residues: CASSPETSGQETQYF.